The sequence of this T cell receptor beta chain was determined in a study of blood T cell repertoires in COVID-19. On the study more broadly: Whether acute or convalescent, the COVID-19 samples came from the United States, Italy and Spain. Nucleic acid was either cDNA or gDNA, and it came from T cells, B-cell-depleted T cells, or PBMCs.

Germline values: CDR1 MNHNY, CDR2 SVGAGI (reference sequence). The CDR3 runs 16 residues. Trimming took 4 bases from V and 4 from J; bases not matched to a gene: 9. Under the authors' procedure: From reference gene primer amplification, estimates of nucleated cell counts were derived. The assay was immunoSEQ multiplex PCR, and TCRdb's table has in-frame clones only and misses some. From that table come the V and J calls and clone size; the DNA was used to work out D and trimming. Among tens of thousands of clones listed, about 86% were seen once. This chain uses TRBV6-6 with TRBJ1-5; TRBD1 aligns across 8 bases. The sequenced sample consisted of peripheral blood. This TCR came from a woman aged 55-69 years with COVID-19, enrolled during active disease. This chain's CDR3 is CASSSLDRVGNQPQHF. The CDR3 DNA reads as TGTGCCAGCAGTTCCCTGGACAGGGTAGGGAATCAGCCCCAGCATTTT.